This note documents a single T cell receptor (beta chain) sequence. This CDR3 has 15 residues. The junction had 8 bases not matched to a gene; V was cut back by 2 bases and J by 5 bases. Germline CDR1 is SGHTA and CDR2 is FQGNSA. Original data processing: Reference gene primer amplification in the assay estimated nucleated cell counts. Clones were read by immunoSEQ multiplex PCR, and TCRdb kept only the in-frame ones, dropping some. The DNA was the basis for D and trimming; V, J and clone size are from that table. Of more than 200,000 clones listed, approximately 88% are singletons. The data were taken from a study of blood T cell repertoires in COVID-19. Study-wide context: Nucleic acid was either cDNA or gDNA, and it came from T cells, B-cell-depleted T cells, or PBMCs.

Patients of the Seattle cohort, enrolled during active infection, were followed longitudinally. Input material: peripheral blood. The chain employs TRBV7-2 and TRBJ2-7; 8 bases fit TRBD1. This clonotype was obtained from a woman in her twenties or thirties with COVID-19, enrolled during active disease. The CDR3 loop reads CASSLRTGIVHEQYF. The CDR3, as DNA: TGTGCCAGCAGCTTACGGACAGGGATCGTCCACGAGCAGTACTTC.